One and the same sample provided the 16 T cell receptor beta chains below, sequenced in a study of T cell changes during pregnancy in multiple sclerosis. The assay was immunoSEQ multiplex PCR, and TCRdb's table has in-frame clones only and misses some. The sample yields 20,000 to 25,000 clones, about 86% seen once. Sequenced material: CD4+ T cells from peripheral blood mononuclear cells, taken in the first trimester of pregnancy. The receptors were sampled from a female donor in good health, enrolled as a control in a pregnancy study.

This chain joins TRBV6-4 and TRBJ2-2, with D unclear. Trimming removed 0 bases from V and 0 bases from J, with 8 bases in between. The CDR3 loop spans 16 amino acids. The germline V gene encodes CDR1 MRHNA and CDR2 SNTAGT. CDR3 in DNA: TGTGCCAGCAGTGACTCGTTACTACCGAACACCGGGGAGCTGTTTTTT. Amino acid sequence: CASSDSLLPNTGELFF.

This sequence joins TRBV15 and TRBJ2-3; D uncertain. V was clipped by 1 base and J by 6 bases, with 5 bases between them. Germline-derived CDR1 and CDR2 are LNHNV and YYDKDF (reference sequence). There are 12 residues in the CDR3. The CDR3 spells CATSRGADTQYF. Written as DNA, the CDR3 is TGTGCCACCAGCAGAGGGGCGGATACGCAGTATTTT.

This clone was detected only a few times. The J gene is TRBJ1-2, the V gene TRBV7-8, with D perhaps matching TRBD1 (6 bases). The germline V and J ends were trimmed by 5 bases and 8 bases, with 15 bases remaining between them. The CDR3 covers 13 residues. CDR1 is SGHVS and CDR2 is FQNEAQ in the germline V gene. The CDR3 DNA follows: TGTGCCAGCAGCCACAGGGAAAAAGGGGGCTACACCTTC. Translated: CASSHREKGGYTF. Using reference TRBV7-8 and TRBJ1-2 for the parts outside the CDR3, the full variable domain is GAGVSQSPRYKVAKRGQDVALRCDPISGHVSLFWYQQALGQGPEFLTYFQNEAQLDKSGLPSDRFFAERPEGSVSTLKIQRTQQEDSAVYLCASSHREKGGYTFGSGTRLTVV.

The chain links TRBV5-6 to TRBJ2-3, with 11 bases lining up with TRBD2. This CDR3 comprises 18 residues. Per the germline V gene, CDR1 is SGHDT and CDR2 is YYEEEE. V lost 3 bases and J lost 3; bases outside the gene matches: 12. For the CDR3, the DNA is TGTGCCAGCAGCTCGACCCCCACACTAGCGGGAGATACAGATACGCAGTATTTT. This gives the protein CASSSTPTLAGDTDTQYF.

The chain joins TRBV5-8 to TRBJ1-2; the D gene is possibly TRBD1 (6 bases). This CDR3 has 14 amino acids. Trimming took 0 bases from V and 3 from J, leaving 9 bases between them. From germline, CDR1 is SGHTS and CDR2 YDEGEE. This chain's CDR3 is CASSLAQGDYGYTF. DNA of the CDR3: TGTGCCAGCAGCTTGGCACAGGGTGACTATGGCTACACCTTC.

CDR3 protein: CASSDKQGRNGYTF. Here the CDR3 DNA reads TGTGCCAGCAGTGACAAACAGGGGAGGAATGGCTACACCTTC. The rearrangement links TRBV6-4 to TRBJ1-2; TRBD1 aligns across 7 bases. Germline lookup yields CDR1 MRHNA and CDR2 SNTAGT. CDR3 length: 14 amino acids. Trimming at V came to 2 bases and at J to 6 bases, leaving 6 bases not matched to a gene.

DNA for the CDR3: TGTGCCAGCAGTGAAGTCGGGACTACCCGGGAAAAACTGTTTTTT. This sequence encodes CASSEVGTTREKLFF. The chain employs TRBV2 and TRBJ1-4, with D maybe TRBD1 (5 bases). Germline-derived CDR1 and CDR2 are SNHLY and FYNNEI. V was pared by 1 base and J by 8 bases, with 14 bases between. The CDR3 runs to 15 residues.

This sequence joins TRBV6-1 and TRBJ1-6; D gene unclear. The CDR3 loop spans 14 amino acids. CDR1 and CDR2 from the germline V gene are MNHNS and SASEGT. The V gene lost 3 bases and the J gene lost 4 bases, with 7 bases spanning the gap. CDR3 loop: CASSDYSYNSPLHF. The CDR3 bases are TGTGCCAGCAGTGATTACTCTTATAATTCACCCCTCCACTTT.

V is TRBV9 and J is TRBJ2-7; 9 bases are a match to TRBD2. The CDR3 covers 14 residues. Germline V gene lookup returns CDR1 SGDLS and CDR2 YYNGEE. V dropped 7 bases and J dropped 4; count of bases not matched to a gene: 9. Here the CDR3 reads CASSIAGEGYEQYF. CDR3 sequence (DNA): TGTGCCAGCTCAATAGCGGGAGAAGGGTACGAGCAGTACTTC.

This clone was detected only a few times. The rearrangement links TRBV5-5 to TRBJ1-5, with a tentative D call TRBD1 (5 bases). The CDR3 totals 16 residues. Trimming removed 0 bases from V and 0 bases from J, with 10 bases in between. Germline CDR1 reads SGHKS; CDR2 reads YYEKEE (reference sequence). This CDR3 is CASSLGGGGSNQPQHF. CDR3 nucleotides: TGTGCCAGCAGCTTGGGCGGGGGGGGTAGCAATCAGCCCCAGCATTTT.

This clone was found once. The rearrangement uses TRBV6-5 and TRBJ2-3; unclear D gene. Trimming left V 0 bases short and J 1 base short, with 2 bases between. CDR3 length equals 13 residues. Per germline, CDR1 MNHEY and CDR2 SVGAGI. CDR3 sequence (DNA): TGTGCCAGCAGTTACTCCGGCACAGATACGCAGTATTTT. Protein sequence: CASSYSGTDTQYF.

The chain carries TRBV5-1 and TRBJ2-1; 7 bases map to TRBD2. CDR3 size: 14 residues. Trimming removed 0 bases from V and 9 bases from J; junction bases left unmatched: 6. The germline CDR1 and CDR2 sequences are SGHRS and YFSETQ. The CDR3 here is CASSLVSGGAEQFF. CDR3 coding DNA: TGCGCCAGCAGCTTGGTTTCGGGGGGTGCTGAGCAGTTCTTC.

The chain combines TRBV5-4 with TRBJ1-1; tentative D call: TRBD1 (6 bases). There are 13 residues in the CDR3. Germline V gives CDR1 SGHNT, CDR2 YYREEE (reference sequence). The V end was cut by 4 bases, the J end by 5 bases, with 12 bases between. CDR3: CASSSQGITEAFF. In DNA form, the CDR3 reads TGTGCCAGCAGCAGCCAGGGGATAACTGAAGCTTTCTTT.

The chain links TRBV7-2 to TRBJ1-2; D may be TRBD1 (5 bases). Trimming pared 4 bases from V and 3 bases from J, leaving 15 bases between. Germline V gives CDR1 SGHTA, CDR2 FQGNSA. The CDR3 is 15 amino acids. The CDR3 DNA sequence: TGTGCCAGCAGCTCGCGGTGGGGGGGAGACTATGGCTACACCTTC. It is translated as CASSSRWGGDYGYTF.

The V gene is TRBV6-1, the J gene TRBJ2-7; 8 positions agree with TRBD1. This CDR3 spans 15 amino acids. Germline V gene sequence: CDR1 MNHNS, CDR2 SASEGT. V dropped 4 bases and J dropped 5; count of bases not matched to a gene: 10. CDR3 DNA: TGTGCCAGCAGTGCGGACAGGGTCACGGGCCACGAGCAGTACTTC. It yields the protein CASSADRVTGHEQYF.

This clone was picked up one time. The rearrangement links TRBV6-1 to TRBJ2-1; TRBD1 matches 9 bases. Germline trimming cut 4 bases from V and 12 bases from J; bases unmatched to any gene: 7. Per the germline V gene, CDR1 is MNHNS and CDR2 is SASEGT. This CDR3 is built from 13 residues. CDR3 in amino acids: CASSGTDRGGQFF. The DNA of the CDR3 is TGTGCCAGCAGTGGAACGGACAGGGGAGGGCAGTTCTTC.